This TCR beta chain was sequenced during a study of blood T cell repertoires in COVID-19. Turning to the study itself: COVID-19 samples, acute and convalescent, were from the United States, Italy and Spain.

Germline CDR1 MNHEY, CDR2 SVGEGT. CDR3 size: 17 residues. The germline V and J ends were trimmed by 2 bases and 2 bases, with 16 bases remaining between them. Assay used: immunoSEQ multiplex PCR; TCRdb lists only in-frame clones, some missing. The profile shows some 250,000 clones, approximately 83% of them singletons. The V and J genes are TRBV6-2 or TRBV6-3 and TRBJ1-5; no firm D call. This clonotype was obtained from a woman aged 80 or older with acute or convalescent COVID-19. The sequencing sample was made of peripheral blood. CDR3 amino acids: CASSYGQYRGGNQPQHF. As DNA, the CDR3 is TGTGCCAGCAGTTACGGCCAGTATAGAGGTGGCAATCAGCCCCAGCATTTT.